This T cell receptor (beta chain) was obtained from a study of T-cell memory formation after mild COVID-19. The study, taken as a whole, reports: Memory cells collected pre-infection included some clones that later responded, suggesting cross-reactive memory joined. Largely, contracting CD4+ clones fell within CM and EM, and contracting CD8+ clones within EMRA. A second wave of clones peaked on day 37, and their SARS-CoV-2 specificity went unconfirmed.

In germline, CDR1 is SGHVS, CDR2 FNYEAQ. V was cut by 4 bases and J by 5 bases, with 11 bases left in between. The length of the CDR3 is 13 residues. This clonotype was seen a handful of times. The antigen is undetermined. Barcoded TCR alpha and TCR beta cDNA libraries with UMIs came from 5'RACE using constant-segment primers. TCRdb re-called the 5' RACE reads with MiXCR, one entry per CDR3 protein. The repertoire holds 250,000 or so distinct CDR3 sequences, with around 10% as singletons. The V gene is TRBV7-6, the J gene TRBJ2-5, with D tentatively TRBD1 (5 bases). The specimen was PBMCs or a T cell subset sorted from them (not recorded which). This clonotype originated in a man aged 18 to 30 who had mild COVID-19 (a few samples of this study predate the infection). Cell type and time point are not known. The CDR3 DNA is TGTGCCAGCAGCTACGGTTCAGGGGAGACCCAGTACTTC. It translates to CASSYGSGETQYF. The full variable domain, completed using reference TRBV7-6 and TRBJ2-5, is GAGVSQSPRYKVTKRGQDVALRCDPISGHVSLYWYRQALGQGPEFLTYFNYEAQQDKSGLPNDRFSAERPEGSISTLTIQRTEQRDSAMYRCASSYGSGETQYFGPGTRLLVL.